The rows below give T cell receptor beta chains drawn from one sample of a study of shared clonotypes between healthy human individuals. TCRdb's copy holds only in-frame clones and misses some; the assay was immunoSEQ multiplex PCR. The sample lists about 1.1 million clones; approximately 80% were seen once. The specimen was memory CD4+ T cells from PBMCs. Receptors originate from a man aged 18 to 35 in good health. Some clones in this sample may be carry-over from other donors' samples. Both conserved end residues are trimmed from each CDR3.

J gene: TRBJ2-1
V gene: TRBV4-3
CDR3 protein: ASSQSGAGSYNEQF

J gene: TRBJ1-5
V gene: TRBV7-9
CDR3 protein: ASSSGQGNGQPQH

J gene: TRBJ1-1
V gene: TRBV5-1
CDR3 protein: ASSTQGNTEAF

J gene: TRBJ1-1
V gene: TRBV14
CDR3 protein: QTGENTEAF

J gene: TRBJ2-7
V gene: TRBV5-1
CDR3 protein: ASSPQGRDYEQY

J gene: TRBJ1-1
V gene: TRBV29-1
CDR3 protein: SVQQGMNTEAF

J gene: TRBJ2-1
V gene: TRBV18
CDR3 protein: ASSPGKGSYNEQF

J gene: TRBJ2-1
V gene: TRBV6-4
CDR3 protein: ASSDSALHNEQF

J gene: TRBJ2-3
V gene: TRBV5-1
CDR3 protein: ASSYAAITDTQY

J gene: TRBJ2-1
V gene: TRBV4-1
CDR3 protein: ASSQGDTLNEQF

J gene: TRBJ1-2
V gene: TRBV15
CDR3 protein: ATSSPGTRGGYGYT

J gene: TRBJ2-1
V gene: TRBV29-1
CDR3 protein: SVARGGYNEQF

J gene: TRBJ2-3
V gene: TRBV5-6
CDR3 protein: ASSFGLRETGTDTQY

J gene: TRBJ1-5
V gene: TRBV11-3
CDR3 protein: ASSPDRGQPQH

J gene: TRBJ2-3
V gene: TRBV11-1
CDR3 protein: ASSGKDRVSTDTQY

J gene: TRBJ2-5
V gene: TRBV6-5
CDR3 protein: ASSLSGTVQETQY

J gene: TRBJ1-4
V gene: TRBV18
CDR3 protein: ASSPSTGGDEKLF

J gene: TRBJ2-5
V gene: TRBV14
CDR3 protein: ASSQDWVGTQY

J gene: TRBJ2-7
V gene: TRBV18
CDR3 protein: ASSPPPGLTSYEQY

J gene: TRBJ2-7
V gene: TRBV7-2
CDR3 protein: ASSPGSQREQY

J gene: TRBJ2-7
V gene: TRBV27
CDR3 protein: ASSSQGFMQY

J gene: TRBJ1-3
V gene: TRBV5-4
CDR3 protein: ASSSFDRDRNTIY

J gene: TRBJ2-7
V gene: TRBV9
CDR3 protein: ASSAGGSGSLYEQY

J gene: TRBJ2-2
V gene: TRBV18
CDR3 protein: ASSPPSGKNTGELF

J gene: TRBJ1-2
V gene: TRBV4-3
CDR3 protein: ASSQATGPLYGYT

J gene: TRBJ2-2
V gene: TRBV12-5
CDR3 protein: ASGSGTGELF

J gene: TRBJ1-3
V gene: TRBV7-9
CDR3 protein: ASSSSSAPGNTIY

J gene: TRBJ2-7
V gene: TRBV7-2
CDR3 protein: ASSSTSGFYEQY

J gene: TRBJ1-1
V gene: TRBV5-1
CDR3 protein: ASRKEGSSTEAF

J gene: TRBJ2-2
V gene: TRBV4-2
CDR3 protein: ASSRGSGWGDTGELF

J gene: TRBJ2-7
V gene: TRBV5-1
CDR3 protein: ASSWGGQSYEQY

J gene: TRBJ1-4
V gene: TRBV28
CDR3 protein: ASSLPLGQAATNEKLF

J gene: TRBJ2-5
V gene: TRBV5-1
CDR3 protein: ASSSLGGETQY

J gene: TRBJ2-3
V gene: TRBV29-1
CDR3 protein: SGAGSLGSQY

J gene: TRBJ1-5
V gene: TRBV10-3
CDR3 protein: AIRSTADSNQPQH

J gene: TRBJ2-1
V gene: TRBV5-1
CDR3 protein: ASSLQGGSYNEQF

J gene: TRBJ1-1
V gene: TRBV6-1
CDR3 protein: ASKRQGWTEAF

J gene: TRBJ2-5
V gene: TRBV5-4
CDR3 protein: ASSLVKGQETQY

J gene: TRBJ1-1
V gene: TRBV28
CDR3 protein: ASSLKGGTLNTEAF

J gene: TRBJ1-2
V gene: TRBV7-3
CDR3 protein: ASSQGRDGYT

J gene: TRBJ1-4
V gene: TRBV4-1
CDR3 protein: ASSQAGSGEKLF

J gene: TRBJ2-3
V gene: TRBV5-1
CDR3 protein: ASSLDRVMPTDTQY

J gene: TRBJ1-3
V gene: TRBV6-7
CDR3 protein: ASSYGGAADTIY

J gene: TRBJ2-7
V gene: TRBV6-5
CDR3 protein: ASSYSAGLGLYEQY

J gene: TRBJ2-5
V gene: TRBV18
CDR3 protein: ASSPQASGSGETQY

J gene: TRBJ2-7
V gene: TRBV6-1
CDR3 protein: ASKDRDSLSYEQY

J gene: TRBJ1-5
V gene: TRBV28
CDR3 protein: ASSFGGADNSNQPQH

J gene: TRBJ2-3
V gene: TRBV6-6
CDR3 protein: ASKDLTDTQY

J gene: TRBJ1-6
V gene: TRBV27
CDR3 protein: ASSFGQGRDSPLH

J gene: TRBJ2-3
V gene: TRBV2
CDR3 protein: ASRRQGVSTDTQY

J gene: TRBJ2-1
V gene: TRBV10-3
CDR3 protein: AISESGFTYNEQF

J gene: TRBJ2-1
V gene: TRBV6-1
CDR3 protein: ASSGLPGDYNEQF

J gene: TRBJ1-1
V gene: TRBV5-1
CDR3 protein: ASSLGSMNTEAF

J gene: .
V gene: TRBV4-3
CDR3 protein: ASSQRASLSYEQY